This T cell receptor beta chain was observed in a study of blood T cell repertoires in COVID-19. Study at large: COVID-19 samples collected from the United States, Italy and Spain covered acute and convalescent phases. The cDNA or gDNA used as material had been derived from T cells, B-cell-depleted T cells, or PBMCs.

Authors' analysis steps: From reference gene primer amplification, estimates of nucleated cell counts were derived. Measured with immunoSEQ multiplex PCR; TCRdb has only the in-frame clones, and not every one. V and J calls and clone size are those listed in that table; D and trimming were worked out from the DNA. The sample contains tens of thousands of clones, 85% of which appear only once. CDR3 length equals 16 residues. Trimming removed 8 bases at V and 2 bases at J, with 19 bases between. Germline loops: CDR1 LGHNT, CDR2 FRNRAP. The sequence derives from a human donor in a cohort sampled during active COVID-19. The specimen sequenced was peripheral blood. This chain uses TRBV12-5 with TRBJ2-4; D is undetermined. The CDR3 loop is CASQFSGLPPKNIQYF. CDR3 coding DNA: TGTGCTAGTCAGTTTTCAGGCCTTCCGCCCAAAAACATTCAGTACTTC.